This is a list of T cell receptor beta chains from one sample in a study of cytomegalovirus exposure and HLA in healthy donors. TCRdb keeps only in-frame clones here, not all; method: immunoSEQ multiplex PCR. The table lists more than 200,000 clones, approximately 79% of them singletons. What was sequenced was PBMCs. These receptor sequences come from a man aged 18 to 30 in good health and CMV-seronegative. CDR3s include the opening cysteine and the closing phenylalanine or tryptophan.

cdr3_aa j_call v_call
CASSAAGELNTGELFF TRBJ2-2 TRBV4-2
CASSPDGTGAYEQYF TRBJ2-7 TRBV6-5
CASRGEGRAEGTEAFF TRBJ1-1 TRBV5-6
CASSSLSGSRLCRLSAGLDYEQYF TRBJ2-7 TRBV10-1
CAISPSVGLGEETQYF TRBJ2-5 TRBV10-3
CASSEERSSYNEQFF TRBJ2-1 TRBV2
CASSVAPGEGRAQYF TRBJ2-3 TRBV9
CASSQDGRRGGYTF TRBJ1-2 TRBV4-3
CASKGDINWNTEAFF TRBJ1-1 TRBV5-4
CASSRQPQETQYF TRBJ2-5 TRBV5-1
CASSLTLLATYEQYF TRBJ2-7 TRBV5-6
CASSQENPAGGVTGELFF TRBJ2-2 TRBV4-2
CASSLERLVSTDTQYF TRBJ2-3 TRBV11-3